Below, 11 T cell receptor beta chains from the same sample are listed, as sequenced in a study of glioma-infiltrating T cells. The iRepertoire nested amplicon-rescue multiplex PCR amplified TCR alpha and beta CDR3s from RNA. TCRdb recomputed calls from the multiplex PCR reads with MiXCR, one row per CDR3 protein. The data show around 130,000 distinct CDR3 sequences, with approximately 24% seen just once and over 25% held by the top ten. The sample comprised glioma tissue, nonneoplastic brain tissue, or PBMCs (not recorded which). Source of these receptors: a human donor with low-grade glioma or glioblastoma, undergoing nonglioma brain surgery, or in good health (not recorded which).

Turning to this clonotype: A read error may explain this, as a much larger clone is one base away. The gene calls are TRBV4-2 and TRBJ1-5; no definite D call. This CDR3 is built from 14 residues. Looked up from germline, CDR1 is LGHNA and CDR2 is YNFKEQ. CDR3 amino acids: CDSSQGASNQPQHF. The CDR3 DNA reads TGTGACAGCAGCCAAGGAGCTAGCAATCAGCCCCAGCATTTT.

For this clonotype: A junction boundary mismatches the germline segment, possibly from a read error. The CDR3 sequence: CASSFGLAAKTGELFF. DNA for the CDR3: TGTGCCAGCAGCTTTGGGCTAGCTGCGAAGACCGGGGAGCTGTTTTTT. The chain combines TRBV7-9 with TRBJ2-2; TRBD2 might be the D (5 bases). The germline gives CDR1 SEHNR, CDR2 FQNEAQ (reference sequence). This CDR3 spans 16 amino acids. Using reference TRBV7-9 and TRBJ2-2 for the parts outside the CDR3, the full variable domain is DTGVSQNPRHKITKRGQNVTFRCDPISEHNRLYWYRQTLGQGPEFLTYFQNEAQLEKSRLLSDRFSAERPKGSFSTLEIQRTEQGDSAMYLCASSFGLAAKTGELFFGEGSRLTVL.

This clonotype was found many times. The gene calls are TRBV6-1 and TRBJ2-7; 9 nucleotides align to TRBD2. Germline CDR1 is MNHNS and CDR2 is SASEGT. The CDR3 sequence is 13 residues long. V lost 7 bases and J lost 2; bases outside the gene matches: 3. This CDR3 is CASMGTSTYEQYV. CDR3 bases: TGTGCCAGCATGGGGACTAGCACCTACGAGCAGTACGTC.

In its sample, this clonotype was seen many times. The rearrangement uses TRBV27 and TRBJ1-5, with D unclear. CDR1 and CDR2 from the germline V gene are MNHEY and SMNVEV (reference sequence). The V gene lost 6 bases and the J gene lost 4 bases, with 10 bases spanning the gap. CDR3 length: 13 amino acids. The CDR3, as DNA: TGTGCCAGCAGGCGGACGGGGAATCAGCCCCAGCATTTT. It yields the protein CASRRTGNQPQHF.

This clonotype was observed many times. V is TRBV7-2 and J is TRBJ2-5; D tentatively fits TRBD1 or TRBD2 (5 bases each). CDR1 and CDR2 (germline): SGHTA, FQGNSA. This CDR3 has 14 amino acids. The V end lost 5 bases, the J end lost 1 base, and 11 bases lay between the germline ends. In DNA form, the CDR3 reads TGTGCCAGCAGCGACACGGGACGCCAAGAGACCCAGTACTTC. It codes for CASSDTGRQETQYF.

This chain connects TRBV28 to TRBJ2-5, with TRBD2 identical over 8 bases. The CDR3 has 16 residues. The V gene end was trimmed by 3 bases and the J gene end by 1 base; junction bases not matched to a gene: 7. CDR1 and CDR2 from the germline V gene are MDHEN and SYDVKM. The CDR3 here is CASSLPGAGAQETQYF. CDR3 sequence (DNA): TGTGCCAGCAGTTTGCCGGGAGCGGGGGCCCAAGAGACCCAGTACTTC.

This chain joins TRBV7-2 and TRBJ1-5; D gene ambiguous. Germline V gene sequence: CDR1 SGHTA, CDR2 FQGNSA. V lost 1 base and J 2 bases, leaving 6 bases between the germline ends. This CDR3 is 14 amino acids long. Here the CDR3 reads CASSLGVGNQPQHF. CDR3 DNA sequence: TGTGCCAGCAGCTTAGGGGTGGGCAATCAGCCCCAGCATTTT.

A word on this clonotype: This may come from a read error, since a much larger clone is one base off. This chain connects TRBV6-1 to TRBJ1-3, with 9 positions matching TRBD1. Germline CDR1 MNHNS, CDR2 SASEGT. The CDR3 is 15 amino acids. CDR3 in DNA: TGTACGGGGACGGGACAGGGATCCTCTGGAAACACCATATATTTT. Its protein is CTGTGQGSSGNTIYF.

In its sample, this clonotype was seen a few times. The chain joins TRBV12-3 or TRBV12-4 to TRBJ2-5; D not resolved. V dropped 3 bases and J dropped 5 bases, with 10 bases sitting between them. This CDR3 is built from 13 residues. The CDR3, as DNA: TGTGCCAGCAGTTTTAATCTGGGGGAGACCCAGTACTTC. It translates to CASSFNLGETQYF.

This clonotype has only a few counts. The chain links TRBV3-1 to TRBJ1-6, with D unresolved. The CDR3 length is 17 residues. V lost 3 bases, J lost 4 bases, and 16 bases lay in between. The V gene's germline CDR1 is LGHDT and CDR2 YNNKEL (reference sequence). CDR3 DNA sequence: TGTGCCAGCAGCCAGAGGACCGTATTCAAGTATAATTCACCCCTCCACTTT. This sequence encodes CASSQRTVFKYNSPLHF.

This clonotype was detected ten times or more. The CDR3 is CSALLRTGSSYNEQFF. DNA for the CDR3: TGCAGTGCTTTACTGCGGACAGGAAGCTCCTACAATGAGCAGTTCTTC. The rearrangement joins TRBV20-1 to TRBJ2-1; 7 nucleotides match TRBD1. CDR3 size: 16 residues. Germline V gives CDR1 DFQATT, CDR2 SNEGSKA (reference sequence). V lost 5 bases and J lost 0; bases outside the gene matches: 10.